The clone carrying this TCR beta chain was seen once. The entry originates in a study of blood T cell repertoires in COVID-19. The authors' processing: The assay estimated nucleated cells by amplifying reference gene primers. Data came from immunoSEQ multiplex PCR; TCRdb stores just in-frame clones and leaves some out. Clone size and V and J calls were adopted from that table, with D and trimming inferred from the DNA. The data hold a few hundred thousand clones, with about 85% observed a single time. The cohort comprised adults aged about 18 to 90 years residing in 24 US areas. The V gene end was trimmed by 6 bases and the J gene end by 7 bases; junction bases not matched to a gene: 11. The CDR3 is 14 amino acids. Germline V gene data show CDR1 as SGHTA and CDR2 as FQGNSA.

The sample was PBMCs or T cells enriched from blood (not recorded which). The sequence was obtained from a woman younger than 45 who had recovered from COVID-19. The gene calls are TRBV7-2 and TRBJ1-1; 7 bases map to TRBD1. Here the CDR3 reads CASRTDRDRGEAFF. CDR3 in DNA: TGTGCCAGCAGGACCGACAGGGATCGTGGTGAAGCTTTCTTT.